This T cell receptor (beta chain) was captured in a study of cytomegalovirus exposure and HLA in healthy donors. 60 Vbeta and 13 Jbeta primers were used in PCR. Repertoires were generated with immunoSEQ multiplex PCR, while TCRdb's copy carries only in-frame clones and drops some. The top ten hold under 2% of the sample, which has about 180,000 clones, over 75% seen once. A remark on this clone: The antigen remains undetermined.

The V segment lost 10 bases and the J segment 4 bases; nucleotides outside the gene matches: 9. The germline V gene has CDR1 MNHEY and CDR2 SVGAGI. The CDR3 totals 13 residues. Study-wide results and limits: TCR association rates varied by HLA locus in a later analysis, with DRB1 highest and HLA-C lowest. Researchers reported that a few CMV-associated chains were confirmed in vitro as CMV antigen-specific. According to an earlier analysis, most TCR beta V segments yielded productive rearrangements about 87% or about 30% of the time.

Material: PBMCs. This TCR derives from a woman younger than 45 in good health and CMV-seronegative. The V and J genes are TRBV6-5 and TRBJ2-7; 8 positions match TRBD1. CDR3 in DNA: TGTGCCACGTCGGGACAGGATGATTACGAGCAGTACTTC. This codes for CATSGQDDYEQYF.